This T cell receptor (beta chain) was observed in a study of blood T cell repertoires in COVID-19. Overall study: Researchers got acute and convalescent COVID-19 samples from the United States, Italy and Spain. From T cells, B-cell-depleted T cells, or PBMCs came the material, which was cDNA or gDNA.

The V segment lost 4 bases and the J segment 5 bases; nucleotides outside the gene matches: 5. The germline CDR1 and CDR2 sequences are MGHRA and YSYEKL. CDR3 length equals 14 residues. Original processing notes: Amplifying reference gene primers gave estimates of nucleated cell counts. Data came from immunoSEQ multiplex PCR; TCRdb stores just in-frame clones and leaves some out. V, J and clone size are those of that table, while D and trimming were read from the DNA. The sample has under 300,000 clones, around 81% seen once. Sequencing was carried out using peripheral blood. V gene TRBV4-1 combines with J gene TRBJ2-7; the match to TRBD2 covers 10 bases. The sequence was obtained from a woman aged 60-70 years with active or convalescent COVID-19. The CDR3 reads CASSRTSGVNEQYF. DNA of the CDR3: TGCGCCAGCAGCCGAACTAGCGGGGTAAACGAGCAGTACTTC.